Here is one TCR beta chain with its context. The antigen is undetermined. This entry belongs to a study of radiotherapy plus CTLA-4 blockade in lung cancer. About the research overall: Overall, 18% of patients showed an objective response, while roughly 28% attained disease control. Study-level results: Blood TCR clones of tumor origin expanded after radiotherapy plus ipilimumab. Early shifts in blood T cell clones, with interferon-beta, reportedly predicted response best.

Only in-frame clones appear in the TCRdb table, and some are missing; sequencing was by immunoSEQ multiplex PCR. This table has about 100,000 clones, about four fifths appearing once. The study treated chemo-refractory metastatic non-small-cell lung cancer patients with focal radiation plus ipilimumab CTLA-4 blockade. The CDR3 has 14 amino acids. V gave up 7 bases and J gave up 5 bases, with 14 bases separating them. CDR1 is MRHNA, CDR2 SNTAGT, per germline. This specimen was peripheral blood, taken from a patient treated with radiotherapy plus ipilimumab. V and J are TRBV6-4 and TRBJ2-2; D may be TRBD2 (6 bases). This TCR was sampled from a human donor with non-small cell lung cancer who had stable disease on radiotherapy plus ipilimumab. The DNA for the CDR3 is TGTGCCAGCAACCGGGACTTCGGTACCGGGGAGCTGTTTTTT. This encodes CASNRDFGTGELFF.